Below, one TCR beta chain is given with its context. The sample comes from a study of blood T cell repertoires in COVID-19. Looking at the study overall: Samples of COVID-19 (acute and convalescent) were obtained from the United States, Italy and Spain. T cells, B-cell-depleted T cells, or PBMCs provided the cDNA or gDNA that served as material.

In the original analysis: Reference gene primer amplification in the assay estimated nucleated cell counts. Libraries were prepared by immunoSEQ multiplex PCR; TCRdb keeps only in-frame clonotypes and omits some of them. V and J calls and clone size are as listed in that table; D and trimming were resolved from the DNA. Of 59,000 or so clones listed, under 90% are singletons. Germline V gene data show CDR1 as SGHRS and CDR2 as YFSETQ. The junction had 4 bases not matched to a gene; V was cut back by 4 bases and J by 3 bases. CDR3 length: 15 amino acids. This rearrangement joins TRBV5-1 to TRBJ1-6, with 7 bases fitting TRBD1. This receptor was taken from a woman aged 80 or older with active or convalescent COVID-19. The source material was peripheral blood. The CDR3 DNA reads TGCGCCAGCAGCCTCCGGGACAGCTATAATTCACCCCTCCACTTT. Residues: CASSLRDSYNSPLHF.